The sequence of this TCR beta chain was determined in a study of radiotherapy plus CTLA-4 blockade in lung cancer. General observations from the study: Some TCR clones had been derived from tumors. These clones expanded in peripheral blood after radiotherapy plus ipilimumab.

Data came from immunoSEQ multiplex PCR; TCRdb stores just in-frame clones and leaves some out. The table shows about 31,000 clones, with almost 80% occurring only once. This CDR3 is built from 13 residues. Germline V gives CDR1 MNHNS, CDR2 SASEGT. Trimming left V 3 bases short and J 12 bases short, with 15 bases between. With regard to this clone: The antigen is not known.

The sequencing here drew on peripheral blood, taken from a patient treated with radiotherapy plus ipilimumab. This sequence originates from a human donor with non-small cell lung cancer who had stable disease on radiotherapy plus ipilimumab. The V and J genes are TRBV6-1 and TRBJ2-1; possibly TRBD1 or TRBD2 for D (6 bases each). The CDR3 bases are TGTGCCAGCAGTGATCAAGAGGGGGGTGGGCAGTTCTTC. As protein: CASSDQEGGGQFF.